A selection of T cell receptor beta chains follows, all from one sample in a study of graft-versus-host responses after intestinal transplantation. Assay: immunoSEQ multiplex PCR; the TCRdb copy retains only in-frame clones and omits some. The sample has roughly 120,000 clones, more than 85% seen once. Their recognized antigens are unknown. The sample was unstimulated CD8+ T cells sorted from spleen or lymph node cells, taken before transplant. All receptors derive from a human donor who was the organ donor for an intestinal transplant. Each CDR3 is given with its conserved first and last residue. The D gene is left open where the match is weak. The size entry is marked missing in some rows and otherwise reads once, few, many or a size class.

TRBJ2-3	TRBV14	.	.	14	CASSLVLGADTQYF	TGTGCCAGCAGCCTAGTCCTAGGAGCAGATACGCAGTATTTT
TRBJ2-5	TRBV7-9	.	TRBD2	15	CASSPLAGGPETQYF	TGTGCCAGCAGCCCGTTAGCGGGAGGTCCAGAGACCCAGTACTTC
TRBJ2-7	TRBV5-6	.	.	13	CASSLEAADEQYF	TGTGCCAGCAGCTTGGAAGCAGCTGACGAGCAGTACTTC
TRBJ1-4	TRBV18	.	.	16	CASSPLGPLRGEKLFF	TGTGCCAGCTCACCCCTCGGACCTCTCAGGGGTGAAAAACTGTTTTTT
TRBJ2-1	TRBV9	.	.	14	CASSVDGNNNEQFF	TGTGCCAGCAGCGTAGACGGGAATAACAATGAGCAGTTCTTC
TRBJ1-5	TRBV4-1	.	.	13	CASSGTGRQPQHF	TGCGCCAGCAGCGGGACGGGTCGTCAGCCCCAGCATTTT
TRBJ1-4	TRBV10-2	few	.	13	CASSPPSKEKLFF	TGCGCCAGCAGTCCCCCCTCGAAAGAAAAACTGTTTTTT
TRBJ1-2	TRBV7-9	.	.	13	CASSLLSRDGYTF	TGTGCCAGCAGCTTACTCAGCAGGGACGGCTACACCTTC
TRBJ1-3	TRBV4-1	.	.	15	CASSQDPGLGNTIYF	TGCGCCAGCAGCCAAGATCCAGGGTTAGGAAACACCATATATTTT
TRBJ2-2	TRBV19	.	.	14	CASSMMGTTGELFF	TGTGCCAGTAGTATGATGGGGACCACCGGGGAGCTGTTTTTT
TRBJ1-4	TRBV4-1	.	.	15	CASSQVGGGGEKLFF	TGCGCCAGCAGCCAAGTGGGTGGGGGCGGTGAAAAACTGTTTTTT
TRBJ2-1	TRBV15	.	.	14	CATSRGTPINEQFF	TGTGCCACCAGCAGAGGGACTCCTATCAATGAGCAGTTCTTC
TRBJ2-1	TRBV19	.	TRBD1	15	CASSIWDRGDNEQFF	TGTGCCAGTAGTATATGGGACAGGGGGGACAATGAGCAGTTCTTC
TRBJ2-1	TRBV28	once	TRBD2	16	CASSLAGLVPYNEQLF	TGTGCCAGCAGTTTGGCGGGACTAGTACCCTACAATGAGCAGCTCTTC
TRBJ1-5	TRBV6-5	.	.	12	CASSAPGQPQHF	TGTGCCAGCAGTGCCCCGGGACAGCCCCAGCATTTT
TRBJ2-7	TRBV19	.	.	14	CASSIVGGSGEQYF	TGTGCCAGTAGTATAGTCGGGGGTAGCGGCGAGCAGTACTTC
TRBJ2-7	TRBV9	.	.	14	CASSVGAGLYEQYF	TGTGCCAGCAGCGTAGGTGCAGGGCTCTACGAGCAGTACTTC